This TCR beta chain was profiled in a study of OX40 agonist ivuxolimab in advanced cancers. Study-level results: Expanded clones were, on average, more numerous in CD8+ T cells than in CD4+.

V gave up 5 bases and J gave up 1 base; unmatched junction bases: 5. The CDR3 contains 15 residues. Germline CDR1 and CDR2: SEHNR and FQNEAQ (reference sequence). TCRdb keeps only in-frame clones here, not all; method: immunoSEQ multiplex PCR. The table shows about 22,000 clones, with about four fifths occurring only once. Points on this clone: Its antigen remains unidentified.

The sequence was obtained from an adult with an advanced solid tumor such as melanoma, head and neck, liver or kidney cancer. The material sequenced was CD4+ or CD8+ T cells sorted from blood, taken in a trial of the OX40 agonist ivuxolimab. The chain joins TRBV7-9 to TRBJ2-1; 7 nucleotides match TRBD1. This chain's CDR3 is CASSPQDRSYNEQFF. The CDR3 bases are TGTGCCAGCAGCCCACAGGACAGGTCCTACAATGAGCAGTTCTTC.